Listed here are 20 T cell receptor beta chains from one sample, sequenced in a study of beta chain features in type 1 diabetes. Expressed TCRB transcripts were sequenced because the isolated RNA had all been reverse transcribed beforehand. Here immunoSEQ multiplex PCR was the method, and the copy in TCRdb shows in-frame clones only, minus some. The table shows around 280,000 clones, with 7.5% to 9.5% occurring only once. The specimen was central memory CD4+ T cells from blood. These TCRs come from a woman younger than 30 in good health.

This clone was picked up a small number of times. The chain is built from TRBV2 and TRBJ2-7; 7 bases line up with TRBD1. Germline CDR1 reads SNHLY; CDR2 reads FYNNEI. J was trimmed by 1 base and V by 6 bases; bases with no gene match: 6. This CDR3 is built from 14 residues. The CDR3 DNA reads as TGTGCCAGCAGCGAACAGGGGTCGTCCTACGAGCAGTACGTC. The encoded protein is CASSEQGSSYEQYV.

The V gene is TRBV18, the J gene TRBJ1-1; the match to TRBD1 covers 9 bases. The CDR3 sequence is 16 residues long. Germline CDR1 reads KGHSH; CDR2 reads LQKENI. The ends lost 4 bases at V and 5 bases at J; junction bases unmatched: 11. The CDR3 spells CASSRGQGSGATEAFF. CDR3 in DNA: TGTGCCAGCTCACGGGGACAGGGAAGCGGAGCGACTGAAGCTTTCTTT.

This clone has more than one count but fewer than ten. This sequence joins TRBV28 and TRBJ2-1; D perhaps matches TRBD2 (8 bases). V was pared by 4 bases and J by 7 bases, with 23 bases between. This CDR3 is built from 17 residues. Per germline, CDR1 MDHEN and CDR2 SYDVKM. In DNA, the CDR3 is TGTGCCAGCAGTTGGGTAGCGGGGCCCCAGGGGGGGAATGAGCAGTTCTTC. Protein sequence: CASSWVAGPQGGNEQFF.

This clone came up a few times. The chain carries TRBV19 and TRBJ2-1, with 8 positions matching TRBD2. The V segment lost 11 bases and the J segment 7 bases; nucleotides outside the gene matches: 13. Germline loops: CDR1 LNHDA, CDR2 SQIVND (reference sequence). The CDR3 has 14 amino acids. CDR3 amino acids: CAGLGAGVTNEQFF. Here the CDR3 DNA reads TGTGCCGGCTTGGGAGCGGGAGTTACGAATGAGCAGTTCTTC.

The J gene is TRBJ2-7, the V gene TRBV27, with D perhaps matching TRBD1 or TRBD2 (5 bases each). The CDR3 totals 15 residues. Germline values: CDR1 MNHEY, CDR2 SMNVEV (reference sequence). Trimming pared 0 bases from V and 2 bases from J, leaving 11 bases between. The CDR3 region is CASSLSPLGAYEQYV. For the CDR3, the DNA is TGTGCCAGCAGTTTATCCCCCTTGGGGGCCTACGAGCAGTACGTC.

This clone has a handful of counts. The DNA for the CDR3 is TGCGCCAGCAGCCAAGACGGGACAGGGGGACGCGAGCAGTTCTTC. Encoded protein: CASSQDGTGGREQFF. This chain connects TRBV4-3 to TRBJ2-1, with TRBD1 matching 11 bases. Germline V gene sequence: CDR1 LGHNA, CDR2 YSLEER. With 0 bases clipped from V and 10 bases from J, the junction kept 5 bases outside the gene matches. This CDR3 contains 15 residues.

J is TRBJ2-5 and V is TRBV7-2; no clear D gene. The CDR3 sequence is 15 residues long. Per germline, CDR1 SGHTA and CDR2 FQGNSA. The V and J ends lost 2 bases and 5 bases respectively, with 15 bases between them. The chain's CDR3 is CASSLSGLTGETQYF. The CDR3, as DNA: TGTGCCAGCAGCTTATCGGGCTTAACCGGGGAGACCCAGTACTTC.

There are a few counts of this clone. V and J are TRBV10-3 and TRBJ2-7, with D possibly matching TRBD1 (5 bases). This CDR3 is 12 amino acids long. V was pared by 6 bases and J by 0 bases, with 6 bases between. The germline gives CDR1 ENHRY, CDR2 SYGVKD. DNA for the CDR3: TGTGCCATCAGCAGGGACTCCTACGAGCAGTACTTC. Translation gives CAISRDSYEQYF.

The chain combines TRBV25-1 with TRBJ2-5; D assignment may be TRBD1 or TRBD2 (5 bases each). Deletions cut 0 bases from V and 4 bases from J, with 12 bases between. This CDR3 contains 15 residues. Per germline, CDR1 MGHDK and CDR2 SYGVNS. The CDR3 here is CASSEYRGSVETQYF. The CDR3 nucleotides are TGTGCCAGCAGTGAATATCGGGGCAGTGTAGAGACCCAGTACTTC. Using reference TRBV25-1 and TRBJ2-5 for the parts outside the CDR3, the full variable domain is EADIYQTPRYLVIGTGKKITLECSQTMGHDKMYWYQQDPGMELHLIHYSYGVNSTEKGDLSSESTVSRIRTEHFPLTLESARPSHTSQYLCASSEYRGSVETQYFGPGTRLLVL.

The rearrangement uses TRBV5-6 and TRBJ2-7; D is uncertain. The CDR3 loop spans 11 amino acids. Trimming removed 5 bases at V and 3 bases at J, with 6 bases between. Germline CDR1 is SGHDT and CDR2 is YYEEEE. The CDR3 coding sequence is TGTGCCAGCAGTTCCATCTACGAGCAGTACTTC. Translating gives CASSSIYEQYF.

This clone has more than one count but fewer than ten. This chain uses TRBV18 with TRBJ2-5; 8 bases match TRBD1. Trimming removed 4 bases from V and 0 bases from J; junction bases left unmatched: 7. Germline CDR1 KGHSH, CDR2 LQKENI. This CDR3 is 16 amino acids long. The CDR3 nucleotides are TGTGCCAGCTCACGGAGATTACAGGGGGACCAAGAGACCCAGTACTTC. Protein sequence: CASSRRLQGDQETQYF.

The chain couples TRBV28 to TRBJ1-5; 8 positions match TRBD1. The CDR3 spans 18 residues. The J segment lost 2 bases and the V segment lost 5 bases, leaving 14 bases of the junction unmatched. Germline CDR1 reads MDHEN; CDR2 reads SYDVKM. CDR3 bases: TGTGCCAGCAGTATGGACAGGGTTATGGTATTCGGCAATCAGCCCCAGCATTTT. Translating it yields CASSMDRVMVFGNQPQHF.

This clone has ten or more counts. The chain is built from TRBV5-1 and TRBJ1-1; TRBD1 might be the D (5 bases). This CDR3 has 14 residues. Trimming took off 0 bases at V and 4 bases at J, with 10 bases between the two ends. The germline gives CDR1 SGHRS, CDR2 YFSETQ. In DNA, the CDR3 is TGCGCCAGCAGCTTGGCCGGGAGGGGCACTGAAGCTTTCTTT. Its translation: CASSLAGRGTEAFF. The complete variable domain, with remaining parts taken from reference TRBV5-1 and TRBJ1-1, reads KAGVTQTPRYLIKTRGQQVTLSCSPISGHRSVSWYQQTPGQGLQFLFEYFSETQRNKGNFPGRFSGRQFSNSRSEMNVSTLELGDSALYLCASSLAGRGTEAFFGQGTRLTVV.

The chain links TRBV5-5 to TRBJ1-5; D is unresolved. V lost 2 bases, J lost 3 bases, and 12 bases lay in between. Germline V gene lookup returns CDR1 SGHKS and CDR2 YYEKEE (reference sequence). CDR3 length equals 15 residues. The CDR3 DNA is TGTGCCAGCAGCTTAACACTCGAAGTCAATCAGCCCCAGCATTTT. Translating it yields CASSLTLEVNQPQHF.

The rearrangement uses TRBV5-1 and TRBJ2-7, with D unresolved. The length of the CDR3 is 14 residues. V shed 1 base and J shed 7 bases, with 15 bases lying between them. The germline V gene has CDR1 SGHRS and CDR2 YFSETQ. Here the CDR3 reads CASSLLGTAGEQYV. CDR3 nucleotide sequence: TGCGCCAGCAGCTTGCTAGGAACTGCTGGGGAGCAGTACGTC.

This chain joins TRBV11-2 and TRBJ2-5; no clear D gene. V lost 1 base, J lost 7 bases, and 16 bases lay in between. Germline CDR1 and CDR2: SGHAT and FQNNGV. CDR3 length: 15 amino acids. The CDR3 loop reads CASSLAVPPTGTQYF. The CDR3 nucleotides read TGTGCCAGCAGCTTAGCTGTGCCCCCGACTGGGACCCAGTACTTC.

This clone was seen repeatedly, ten times or more. The V gene is TRBV7-9, the J gene TRBJ2-1, with TRBD1 matching over 7 bases. Germline lookup yields CDR1 SEHNR and CDR2 FQNEAQ (reference sequence). Trimming cost V 6 bases and J 3 bases; bases outside gene matches: 8. CDR3 length: 15 amino acids. In DNA form, the CDR3 reads TGTGCCAGCAGACGTTCCGGGACAGACTACAATGAGCAGTTCTTC. Its protein product is CASRRSGTDYNEQFF.

The gene calls are TRBV4-3 and TRBJ2-1; D is unclear. Trimming shortened V by 1 base and J by 3 bases, and 4 bases separated the two germline ends. Germline V gene data show CDR1 as LGHNA and CDR2 as YSLEER. The CDR3 has 13 amino acids. CDR3 nucleotide sequence: TGCGCCAGCAGCCAAGGCGTCTACAATGAGCAGTTCTTC. Translation: CASSQGVYNEQFF.

Worth noting for this clone: The sample contains more than one DNA sequence encoding this CDR3. The V call is TRBV5-1, the J call TRBJ1-2; D uncertain. The V gene's germline CDR1 is SGHRS and CDR2 YFSETQ. Trimming took 2 bases from V and 0 from J, leaving 8 bases between them. CDR3 size: 14 residues. CDR3 protein: CASSLSSTNYGYTF. The DNA for the CDR3 is TGCGCCAGCAGCTTATCCAGTACTAACTATGGCTACACCTTC.

The table lists this clone with a few counts. The rearrangement joins TRBV10-3 to TRBJ1-1; D is ambiguous. CDR1 is ENHRY, CDR2 SYGVKD, per germline. With 4 bases removed from V and 1 base from J, the gap between germline ends came to 10 bases. There are 14 residues in the CDR3. CDR3 DNA: TGTGCCATCAGTGGGCGGGAGCCGAACACTGAAGCTTTCTTT. Encoded protein: CAISGREPNTEAFF.